The clone carrying this T cell receptor (beta chain) was observed once. The sample is drawn from a study of cytomegalovirus exposure and HLA in healthy donors. 60 Vbeta and 13 Jbeta primers were used in PCR. The protocol was immunoSEQ multiplex PCR, while the TCRdb copy is restricted to in-frame clones and leaves out a portion. In the table there are 65,000 to 85,000 clones, 65% to 85% of which are singletons. V was cut by 0 bases and J by 2 bases, with 6 bases left in between. The V gene's germline CDR1 is MGHRA and CDR2 YSYEKL. The CDR3 is made up of 14 amino acids. The rearrangement links TRBV4-1 to TRBJ2-3; D is uncertain. The receptor's source is a man aged 60-69 years in good health and CMV-seropositive. Sequencing was carried out using PBMCs. CDR3 in amino acids: CASSQDPFTDTQYF. The CDR3 coding sequence is TGCGCCAGCAGCCAAGATCCTTTCACAGATACGCAGTATTTT.